What follows are 14 T cell receptor beta chains derived from one specimen sequenced in a study of T cell repertoires in cytomegalovirus infection. No antigen has been assigned to these receptors. MiXCR, run by TCRdb on the reads, gives a single entry per CDR3 protein. The sample includes about 310,000 distinct CDR3 sequences, around 25% of them seen just once. The sample was cultured PBMCs, taken from culture after CMV antigen stimulation. The source is a human donor in good health (CMV status not recorded). Some clones in this sample may be carry-over from other donors' samples.

This chain connects TRBV5-1 to TRBJ2-1; possibly TRBD1 or TRBD2 for D (6 bases each). V was pared by 5 bases and J by 6 bases, with 15 bases between. Germline V gives CDR1 SGHRS, CDR2 YFSETQ. The CDR3 covers 14 residues. CDR3 nucleotides: TGCGCCAGCAGAAGTGGGACGGGGGCCAATGAGCAGTTCTTC. Its translation: CASRSGTGANEQFF.

This clonotype was seen repeatedly, ten times or more. The V call is TRBV7-2, the J call TRBJ2-6; TRBD2 is a possible D gene (6 bases). The germline CDR1 and CDR2 sequences are SGHTA and FQGNSA. The V gene lost 6 bases and the J gene lost 3 bases, with 15 bases spanning the gap. The CDR3 runs 16 residues. The chain's CDR3 is CASRSTQGGGANVLTF. DNA of the CDR3: TGTGCCAGCAGGTCAACCCAGGGAGGTGGGGCCAACGTCCTGACTTTC.

CDR3 region: CASSQEVTARNSPLHF. CDR3 coding DNA: TGCGCCAGCAGCCAAGAAGTCACGGCTCGTAATTCACCCCTCCACTTT. The chain joins TRBV4-1 to TRBJ1-6; D uncertain. The CDR3 consists of 16 residues. V dropped 0 bases and J dropped 6 bases, with 12 bases sitting between them. Per germline, CDR1 MGHRA and CDR2 YSYEKL.

This clonotype was counted many times. The J gene is TRBJ1-3, the V gene TRBV7-2, with D unresolved. V lost 1 base, J lost 0 bases, and 7 bases lay in between. Germline values: CDR1 SGHTA, CDR2 FQGNSA. The CDR3 is 15 residues long. The CDR3 bases are TGTGCCAGCAGCTTAGATCGGAGCTCTGGAAACACCATATATTTT. Its translation is CASSLDRSSGNTIYF.

This clonotype was recorded only once. V is TRBV28 and J is TRBJ1-3, with TRBD1 matching 8 bases. Germline V gene sequence: CDR1 MDHEN, CDR2 SYDVKM. V shed 6 bases and J 4 bases; nucleotides not matched to a gene: 8. The CDR3 length is 15 residues. The CDR3 sequence: CASRAQGARGNTIYF. The CDR3 nucleotides read TGTGCCAGCAGAGCTCAGGGGGCGCGAGGAAACACCATATATTTT.

This clonotype was counted only a few times. CDR3: CASSQRDSETDTQYF. In DNA, the CDR3 is TGTGCCAGCAGCCAGAGGGACTCCGAGACAGATACGCAGTATTTT. The chain is built from TRBV2 and TRBJ2-3; maybe TRBD2 (6 bases). The CDR3 spans 15 residues. In germline, CDR1 is SNHLY, CDR2 FYNNEI. With 6 bases removed from V and 3 bases from J, the gap between germline ends came to 16 bases.

This clonotype has more than one count but fewer than ten. The chain is built from TRBV7-2 and TRBJ2-3, with D unresolved. The CDR3 is 15 amino acids. The V and J ends lost 5 bases and 3 bases respectively, with 15 bases between them. Germline CDR1 and CDR2: SGHTA and FQGNSA. The CDR3 loop is CASSLDWTQTDTQYF. In DNA, the CDR3 is TGTGCCAGCAGCCTAGATTGGACCCAGACAGATACGCAGTATTTT. Filled out from reference TRBV7-2 and TRBJ2-3, the complete variable domain reads GAGVSQSPSNKVTEKGKDVELRCDPISGHTALYWYRQSLGQGLEFLIYFQGNSAPDKSGLPSDRFSAERTGGSVSTLTIQRTQQEDSAVYLCASSLDWTQTDTQYFGPGTRLTVL.

In this sample, this clonotype turned up a few times. V and J are TRBV6-1 and TRBJ1-5; D is unresolved. Germline CDR1 and CDR2: MNHNS and SASEGT. Trimming took 1 base from V and 11 from J, leaving 12 bases between them. CDR3 length: 13 amino acids. This chain's CDR3 is CASSEDQVRAQHF. The CDR3 bases are TGTGCCAGCAGTGAAGACCAGGTCCGGGCCCAGCATTTT.

Many counts were recorded for this clonotype. The chain employs TRBV19 and TRBJ1-5, with a weak D call TRBD1 (5 bases). Germline V lookup: CDR1 LNHDA, CDR2 SQIVND (reference sequence). The CDR3 totals 15 residues. The ends were cut back, 2 bases at V and 4 bases at J, with 12 bases in the middle. This chain's CDR3 is CASSIQGLENQPQHF. CDR3 bases: TGTGCCAGTAGTATACAGGGTTTGGAAAATCAGCCCCAGCATTTT.

This clonotype was detected only a few times. This chain links TRBV20-1 with TRBJ2-3; 13 bases match TRBD2. The trim removed 4 bases at V and 7 bases at J, leaving 5 bases unmatched. Germline CDR1 and CDR2: DFQATT and SNEGSKA (reference sequence). CDR3 length equals 14 residues. The CDR3 nucleotides read TGCAGTGCTATGAGACTAGCGGGAGGATATACGCAGTATTTT. Translated, it gives CSAMRLAGGYTQYF.

The chain uses TRBV24-1 and TRBJ2-1; D is undetermined. This CDR3 has 14 amino acids. V dropped 2 bases and J dropped 8 bases, with 12 bases sitting between them. Germline CDR1 and CDR2: KGHDR and SFDVKD. DNA of the CDR3: TGTGCCACCAGTGATTCCTTTGGTGGGGATGAGCAGTTCTTC. This translates into CATSDSFGGDEQFF.

This chain connects TRBV2 to TRBJ1-1; D is possibly TRBD1 (5 bases). Looked up from germline, CDR1 is SNHLY and CDR2 is FYNNEI. The CDR3 covers 15 residues. V was shortened by 8 bases and J by 1 base, with 17 bases between the two germline ends. The CDR3 DNA follows: TGTGCCAGCCGGGCGTGGGACGGTTGGAACACTGAAGCTTTCTTT. Translating it yields CASRAWDGWNTEAFF.

The rearrangement uses TRBV7-2 and TRBJ1-1; possible D gene TRBD1, 5 bases. Germline V gene lookup returns CDR1 SGHTA and CDR2 FQGNSA. The CDR3 covers 15 residues. Trimming took off 5 bases at V and 3 bases at J, with 16 bases between the two ends. This CDR3 is CASSIGRGADTEAFF. The DNA of the CDR3 is TGTGCCAGCAGCATCGGTAGGGGAGCAGACACTGAAGCTTTCTTT.

This clonotype was seen a handful of times. This rearrangement joins TRBV6-2 or TRBV6-3 to TRBJ2-2; D gene unclear. In germline, CDR1 is MNHEY, CDR2 SVGEGT. The CDR3 is 14 residues long. V gave up 2 bases and J gave up 4 bases, with 8 bases separating them. This chain's CDR3 is CASSYVRPTGELFF. The CDR3 coding sequence is TGTGCCAGCAGTTACGTCAGACCCACCGGGGAGCTGTTTTTT.